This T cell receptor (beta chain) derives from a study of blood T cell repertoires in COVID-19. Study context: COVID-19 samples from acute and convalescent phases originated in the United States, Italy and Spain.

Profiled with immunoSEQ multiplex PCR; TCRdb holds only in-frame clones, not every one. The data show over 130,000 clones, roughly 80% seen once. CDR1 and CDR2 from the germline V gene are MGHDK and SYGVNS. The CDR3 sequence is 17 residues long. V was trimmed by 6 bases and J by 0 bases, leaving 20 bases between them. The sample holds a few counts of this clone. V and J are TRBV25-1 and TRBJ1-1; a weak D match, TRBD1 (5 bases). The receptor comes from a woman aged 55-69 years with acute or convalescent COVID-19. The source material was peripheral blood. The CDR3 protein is CASRTDFRGGLNTEAFF. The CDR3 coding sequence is TGTGCCAGCAGGACCGACTTTCGGGGGGGACTGAACACTGAAGCTTTCTTT.